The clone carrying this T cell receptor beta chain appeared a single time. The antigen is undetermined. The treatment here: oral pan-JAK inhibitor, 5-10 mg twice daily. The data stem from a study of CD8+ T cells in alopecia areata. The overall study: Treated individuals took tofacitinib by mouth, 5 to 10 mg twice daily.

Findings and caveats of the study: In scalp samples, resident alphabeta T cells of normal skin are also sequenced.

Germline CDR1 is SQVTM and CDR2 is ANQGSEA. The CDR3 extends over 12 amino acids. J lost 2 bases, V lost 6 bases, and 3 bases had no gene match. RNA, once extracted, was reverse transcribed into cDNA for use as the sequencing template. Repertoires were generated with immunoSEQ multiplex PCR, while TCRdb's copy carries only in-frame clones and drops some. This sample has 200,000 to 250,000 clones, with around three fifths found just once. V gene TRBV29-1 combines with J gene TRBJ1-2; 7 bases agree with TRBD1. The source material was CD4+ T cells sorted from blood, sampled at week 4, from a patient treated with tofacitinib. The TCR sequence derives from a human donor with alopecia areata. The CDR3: CSVSGQNYGYTF. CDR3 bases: TGCAGCGTGTCGGGACAGAACTATGGCTACACCTTC.